These 11 T cell receptor beta chains were all obtained from the same sample, sequenced in a study of Graves' ophthalmopathy and Graves' hyperthyroidism. The authors amplified TCR beta CDR3 regions, and they did so from RNA transcripts for repertoire sequencing. Investigators did first-round RT-PCR with HTBI primers, then second-round multiplex PCR. In TCRdb, the multiplex PCR reads were re-called with MiXCR into one record per CDR3 protein. The sample has about 620,000 distinct CDR3 sequences, over 20% seen once; the top ten hold about 6.6%. Sequencing was carried out using peripheral blood. Receptor source: a woman between 18 and 29 years old with stable Graves' hyperthyroidism. Some clones in this sample may be carry-over from other donors' samples.

The chain joins TRBV28 to TRBJ2-1, with D perhaps matching TRBD2 (5 bases). The CDR3 totals 16 residues. CDR1 is MDHEN and CDR2 is SYDVKM in the germline V gene. The ends were cut back, 7 bases at V and 0 bases at J, with 16 bases in the middle. This chain's CDR3 is CASKTARAGSYNEQFF. Written as DNA, the CDR3 is TGTGCCAGCAAAACTGCGCGGGCAGGCTCCTACAATGAGCAGTTCTTC. Combining the CDR3 with reference TRBV28 and TRBJ2-1 gives the whole variable domain DVKVTQSSRYLVKRTGEKVFLECVQDMDHENMFWYRQDPGLGLRLIYFSYDVKMKEKGDIPEGYSVSREKKERFSLILESASTNQTSMYLCASKTARAGSYNEQFFGPGTRLTVL.

This clonotype was seen at least ten times. The rearrangement joins TRBV12-3 or TRBV12-4 to TRBJ1-2; D perhaps matches TRBD1 (5 bases). V gave up 3 bases and J gave up 8 bases, with 16 bases separating them. The CDR3 spans 14 residues. The CDR3 DNA sequence: TGTGCCAGCAGTTTTAGGGGTTTGGTTCAGGGCTACACCTTC. Translated, it gives CASSFRGLVQGYTF.

This clonotype was seen many times. This chain's CDR3 is CASSHTLDPYEQYF. CDR3 nucleotides: TGTGCCAGCAGCCATACACTAGACCCCTACGAGCAGTACTTC. V usage is TRBV11-2 and J usage is TRBJ2-7; maybe TRBD2 (5 bases). The length of the CDR3 is 14 residues. Germline CDR1 SGHAT, CDR2 FQNNGV. V was shortened by 5 bases and J by 2 bases, with 13 bases between the two germline ends.

The V call is TRBV24-1, the J call TRBJ1-1, with 9 bases matching TRBD1. This CDR3 comprises 18 residues. V lost 0 bases and J lost 5; bases outside the gene matches: 12. Germline lookup yields CDR1 KGHDR and CDR2 SFDVKD. The CDR3 region is CATSDLMVWTGVRTEAFF. The DNA of the CDR3 is TGTGCCACCAGTGATTTGATGGTATGGACAGGGGTTCGAACTGAAGCTTTCTTT.

The chain employs TRBV6-1 and TRBJ1-2; D is unresolved. The V end was cut by 6 bases, the J end by 4 bases, with 18 bases between. CDR3 length: 15 amino acids. CDR1 and CDR2 from the germline V gene are MNHNS and SASEGT. Written as DNA, the CDR3 is TGTGCCAGCAGCCCCCTGGATCGGGGTTTCTATGGCTACACCTTC. Translating gives CASSPLDRGFYGYTF.

The chain joins TRBV13 to TRBJ2-2, with D unclear. This CDR3 is 14 amino acids long. Trimming shortened V by 4 bases and J by 6 bases, and 12 bases separated the two germline ends. Germline loops: CDR1 PRHDT, CDR2 FYEKMQ (reference sequence). The CDR3 nucleotides read TGTGCCAGCAGCTACACGAGACCCGCCGGGGAGCTGTTTTTT. It encodes CASSYTRPAGELFF.

At least ten counts were recorded for this clonotype. The chain combines TRBV5-1 with TRBJ2-7; D may be TRBD2 (5 bases). CDR1 and CDR2 from the germline V gene are SGHRS and YFSETQ. CDR3 length equals 14 residues. Trimming stripped 1 base from V and 2 bases from J, with 10 bases between. The CDR3 DNA reads TGCGCCAGCAGCTTGTCGGACGGGACCTACGAGCAGTACTTC. Translating it yields CASSLSDGTYEQYF.

The chain combines TRBV12-3 or TRBV12-4 with TRBJ2-5; D is ambiguous. The V gene lost 7 bases and the J gene lost 5 bases, with 11 bases spanning the gap. The CDR3 runs 12 residues. CDR3 loop: CASKGRVETQYF. For the CDR3, the DNA is TGTGCCAGCAAGGGTAGGGTGGAGACCCAGTACTTC.

This clonotype was seen only a few times. The V gene is TRBV5-1, the J gene TRBJ2-5; no firm D call. The CDR3 runs 15 residues. V was pared by 0 bases and J by 0 bases, with 9 bases between. CDR1 and CDR2 (germline): SGHRS, YFSETQ. CDR3 bases: TGCGCCAGCAGCTTGGTAGTTTGGCACCAAGAGACCCAGTACTTC. Protein sequence: CASSLVVWHQETQYF.

This clonotype has a count of ten or more. The chain links TRBV7-6 to TRBJ2-2, with a possible D match to TRBD1 (5 bases). Germline V gene sequence: CDR1 SGHVS, CDR2 FNYEAQ. This CDR3 spans 15 amino acids. Trimming stripped 5 bases from V and 6 bases from J, with 16 bases between. The CDR3: CASSPLQQVPGELFF. The CDR3 bases are TGTGCCAGCAGCCCACTCCAACAGGTTCCCGGGGAGCTGTTTTTT.

The chain uses TRBV30 and TRBJ1-2; D possibly corresponds to TRBD1 (6 bases). Per the germline V gene, CDR1 is GTSNPN and CDR2 is SVGIG (reference sequence). CDR3 length: 13 amino acids. V was shortened by 3 bases and J by 7 bases, with 15 bases between the two germline ends. The CDR3 DNA reads TGTGCCTGGAGATGGAGGGGGTCGGCTGGCTACACCTTC. Protein: CAWRWRGSAGYTF.